Listed below are T cell receptor beta chains from one sample, sequenced in a study of human thymus T cells. The protocol was immunoSEQ multiplex PCR, while the TCRdb copy is restricted to in-frame clones and leaves out a portion. The data show tens of thousands of clones, with 94% seen just once and about 0.12% held by the top ten. The sequenced sample consisted of blood. These receptors were taken from a boy under two years old with a congenital heart defect but otherwise immunologically healthy. Both conserved end residues are part of each CDR3. D genes are given only for firm matches. Clone size appears in some rows only: once, few, many, or a class for an expanded clone.

>TRBV4-2|11|.|TRBJ1-1|.
CATSFYTEAFF
TGTGCCACCTCCTTTTACACTGAAGCTTTCTTT
>TRBV2|14|.|TRBJ1-2|.
CASRAQGGFYGYTF
TGTGCCAGCAGGGCCCAAGGAGGCTTCTATGGCTACACCTTC
>TRBV4-2|15|once|TRBJ2-5|.
CASSQGPAFGETQYF
TGTGCCAGCAGCCAAGGTCCCGCTTTTGGGGAGACCCAGTACTTC
>TRBV28|13|few|TRBJ1-4|.
CASVGGLSEKLFF
TGTGCCAGCGTGGGGGGGCTAAGTGAAAAACTGTTTTTT
>TRBV10-2|13|.|TRBJ1-5|TRBD1
CASSEQGRQPQHF
TGCGCCAGCAGTGAACAGGGGCGTCAGCCCCAGCATTTT
>TRBV5-6|16|.|TRBJ1-6|.
CASSHYGVIYNSPLHF
TGTGCCAGCAGCCACTACGGGGTCATCTATAATTCACCCCTCCACTTT
>TRBV19|15|few|TRBJ2-1|.
CASSMRGVGLNEQFF
TGTGCCAGTAGTATGAGGGGGGTAGGGCTAAATGAGCAGTTCTTC
>TRBV28|16|.|TRBJ1-2|.
CASSLPLGLGSYGYTF
TGTGCCAGCAGTTTACCCCTCGGTTTGGGTAGCTATGGCTACACCTTC
>TRBV30|11|.|TRBJ2-1|.
CAWSVGGSQFF
TGTGCCTGGAGTGTAGGTGGGTCCCAGTTCTTC
>TRBV5-1|12|.|TRBJ2-2|.
CATKDGTGELFF
TGCGCCACCAAAGACGGCACCGGGGAGCTGTTTTTT
>TRBV19|14|once|TRBJ1-1|TRBD1
CASSITGGRTEAFF
TGTGCCAGTAGTATAACAGGGGGAAGGACTGAAGCTTTCTTT
>TRBV5-6|14|.|TRBJ2-7|.
CASRAGTSTYEQYF
TGTGCCAGCAGGGCCGGGACCTCCACCTACGAGCAGTACTTC
>TRBV5-4|13|.|TRBJ2-7|.
CASSLFPSEEQYF
TGTGCCAGCAGCTTGTTCCCTTCAGAAGAGCAGTACTTC
>TRBV7-2|14|.|TRBJ2-3|TRBD2
CASSLGRGGETQYF
TGTGCCAGCAGCTTAGGGCGCGGGGGGGAGACGCAGTATTTT
>TRBV6-1|11|.|TRBJ2-3|.
CASSWGETQYF
TGTGCCAGCAGCTGGGGGGAGACGCAGTATTTT
>TRBV19|14|.|TRBJ1-2|TRBD1
CASSLTGTGNGYTF
TGTGCCAGTAGTCTTACAGGGACAGGCAATGGCTACACCTTC
>TRBV2|13|once|TRBJ2-4|.
CARSTLAKNIQYF
TGTGCCAGATCCACCCTAGCCAAAAACATTCAGTACTTC
>TRBV30|11|few|TRBJ1-1|.
CAWRGYTEAFF
TGTGCCTGGAGGGGATACACTGAAGCTTTCTTT
>TRBV5-8|12|.|TRBJ1-2|.
CASSLAGTGYTF
TGTGCCAGCAGCTTGGCCGGTACAGGCTACACCTTC
>TRBV7-9|12|few|TRBJ2-7|.
CASSITAYEQYF
TGTGCCAGCAGCATAACAGCTTACGAGCAGTACTTC
>TRBV13|16|.|TRBJ2-7|.
CASSGPGTASSYEQYF
TGCGCCAGCAGCGGCCCTGGGACGGCAAGCTCCTACGAGCAGTACTTC
>TRBV5-5|15|once|TRBJ2-3|.
CASSTYDSFTDTQYF
TGTGCCAGCAGCACGTATGATAGCTTCACAGATACGCAGTATTTT
>TRBV7-9|19|.|TRBJ1-6|TRBD1
CASSLGATGGLSYNSPLHF
TGTGCCAGCAGCTTAGGCGCGACAGGGGGATTGTCCTATAATTCACCCCTCCACTTT
>TRBV25-1|16|.|TRBJ2-3|.
CASSSGDRALTDTQYF
TGTGCCAGCAGTTCGGGAGACAGGGCACTCACAGATACGCAGTATTTT
>TRBV5-1|15|.|TRBJ2-5|TRBD1
CASSLAAGGEETQYF
TGCGCCAGCAGCTTGGCCGCAGGGGGAGAAGAGACCCAGTACTTC
>TRBV5-6|13|.|TRBJ2-4|TRBD1
CASSLRQGNIQYF
TGTGCCAGCAGCTTGAGACAGGGGAACATTCAGTACTTC
>TRBV5-6|12|.|TRBJ2-3|.
CASSPSTDTQYF
TGTGCCAGCAGCCCGAGCACAGATACGCAGTATTTT
>TRBV7-8|13|once|TRBJ1-1|.
CASSLVLGLEAFF
TGTGCCAGCAGCTTAGTTTTAGGACTCGAGGCTTTCTTT
>TRBV27|14|.|TRBJ1-1|TRBD1
CASSLQGAHTEAFF
TGTGCCAGCAGCCTACAGGGGGCGCACACTGAAGCTTTCTTT
>TRBV5-1|13|once|TRBJ1-2|.
CASSLVPSYGYTF
TGCGCCAGCAGCTTGGTCCCATCTTATGGCTACACCTTC
>TRBV5-1|16|.|TRBJ1-6|TRBD1
CASSWTGGSYNSPLHF
TGCGCCAGCAGCTGGACAGGGGGCTCCTATAATTCACCCCTCCACTTT
>TRBV28|12|.|TRBJ2-1|.
CASSLFYNEQFF
TGTGCCAGCAGTTTGTTCTACAATGAGCAGTTCTTC
>TRBV20-1|9|.|TRBJ2-5|.
CSAPETQYF
TGCAGTGCGCCGGAGACCCAGTACTTC
>TRBV5-1|14|.|TRBJ2-3|TRBD1
CASSPDRGTDTQYF
TGCGCCAGCAGCCCCGACAGGGGCACAGATACGCAGTATTTT
>TRBV27|14|.|TRBJ2-1|.
CASGQGFPNNEQFF
TGTGCCAGCGGTCAGGGTTTTCCTAACAATGAGCAGTTCTTC
>TRBV10-3|13|.|TRBJ1-2|.
CAILADLNYGYTF
TGTGCCATCCTCGCTGACCTTAACTATGGCTACACCTTC
>TRBV6-1|12|.|TRBJ1-1|.
CASTEGPRAAFF
TGTGCCAGCACCGAAGGCCCCAGGGCAGCTTTCTTT
>TRBV6-6|12|.|TRBJ1-5|.
CASSYTNQPQHF
TGTGCCAGCAGTTACACAAATCAGCCCCAGCATTTT
>TRBV4-1|12|.|TRBJ2-1|.
CASSPRVNEQFF
TGCGCCAGCAGCCCACGGGTTAATGAGCAGTTCTTC
>TRBV27|16|once|TRBJ2-2|.
CASSPTGGVNSGELFF
TGTGCCAGCAGTCCCACGGGCGGGGTTAATTCCGGGGAGCTGTTTTTT
>TRBV5-1|15|.|TRBJ1-2|TRBD1
CASSLEGQGDYGYTF
TGCGCCAGCAGCTTGGAGGGACAGGGAGACTATGGCTACACCTTC
>TRBV7-8|13|.|TRBJ2-1|.
CASSNRDNNEQFF
TGTGCCAGCAGCAACCGGGACAACAATGAGCAGTTCTTC
>TRBV10-1|12|.|TRBJ2-2|.
CATLLIFGELFF
TGCGCCACCCTTTTAATCTTCGGGGAGCTGTTTTTT
>TRBV7-9|16|.|TRBJ2-5|TRBD1
CASSPDWDRGQETQYF
TGTGCCAGCAGCCCCGACTGGGACAGGGGGCAGGAGACCCAGTACTTC
>TRBV28|14|.|TRBJ1-2|.
CASSFRHTGGGYTF
TGTGCCAGCAGTTTCCGTCATACGGGAGGTGGCTACACCTTC
>TRBV28|15|.|TRBJ1-4|.
CASSLGGATNEKLFF
TGTGCCAGCAGTTTGGGGGGCGCAACTAATGAAAAACTGTTTTTT
>TRBV11-2|13|.|TRBJ2-7|.
CASSLNPSYEQYF
TGTGCCAGCAGCTTAAACCCCTCCTACGAGCAGTACTTC
>TRBV28|16|.|TRBJ2-7|TRBD1
CASSFKSARGIYEQYF
TGTGCCAGCAGTTTTAAGTCGGCCAGGGGGATCTACGAGCAGTACTTC
>TRBV30|16|.|TRBJ2-3|TRBD2
CAWHRLAGGSTDTQYF
TGTGCCTGGCATAGACTAGCGGGGGGTAGCACAGATACGCAGTATTTT
>TRBV18|21|.|TRBJ2-7|TRBD2
CASSPLTPFQAGGPLSYEQYF
TGTGCCAGCTCACCATTAACCCCCTTTCAAGCGGGGGGGCCCCTCTCCTACGAGCAGTACTTC
>TRBV10-1|14|.|TRBJ2-3|TRBD2
CASSVAGAEDTQYF
TGCGCCAGCAGTGTAGCGGGGGCGGAAGATACGCAGTATTTT
>TRBV10-3|14|.|TRBJ2-4|.
CAISELQDKNIQYF
TGTGCCATCAGTGAGTTACAGGATAAGAACATTCAGTACTTC